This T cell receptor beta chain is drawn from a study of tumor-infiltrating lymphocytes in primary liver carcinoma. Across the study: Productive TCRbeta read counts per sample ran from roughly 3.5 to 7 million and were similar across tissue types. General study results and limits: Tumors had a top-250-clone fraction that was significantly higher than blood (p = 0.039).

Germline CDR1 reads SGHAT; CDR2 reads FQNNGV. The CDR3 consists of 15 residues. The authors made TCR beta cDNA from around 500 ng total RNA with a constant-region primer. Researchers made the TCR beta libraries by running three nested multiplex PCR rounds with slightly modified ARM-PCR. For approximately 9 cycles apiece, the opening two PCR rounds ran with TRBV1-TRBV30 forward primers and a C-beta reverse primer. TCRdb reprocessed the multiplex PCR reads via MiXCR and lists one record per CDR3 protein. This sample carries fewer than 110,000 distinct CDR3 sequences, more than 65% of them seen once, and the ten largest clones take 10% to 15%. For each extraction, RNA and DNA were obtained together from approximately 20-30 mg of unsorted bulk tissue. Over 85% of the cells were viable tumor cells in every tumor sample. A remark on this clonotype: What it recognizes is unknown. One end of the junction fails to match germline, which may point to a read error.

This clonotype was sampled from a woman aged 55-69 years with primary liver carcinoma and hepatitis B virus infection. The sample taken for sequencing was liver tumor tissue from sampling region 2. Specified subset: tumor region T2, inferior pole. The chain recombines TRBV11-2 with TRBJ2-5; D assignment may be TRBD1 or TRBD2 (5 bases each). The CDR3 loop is CTSSLLLGTQESQYF. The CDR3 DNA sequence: TGTACCAGCAGCTTACTTCTGGGGACCCAAGAGTCCCAGTACTTC.